This T cell receptor beta chain was captured by sequencing in a study of radiotherapy plus CTLA-4 blockade in lung cancer (dated by TCRdb to 2017 to 2018). Turning to the overall study: Objective responses were observed in roughly a sixth of enrolled patients, and disease control was achieved in less than 35%. Findings and caveats that apply to the study as a whole: Increased serum interferon-beta after radiation, together with early dynamic changes in blood T cell clones, were reported to be the strongest predictors of response. After treatment with radiotherapy and ipilimumab, TCR clones that originated in tumors expanded in peripheral blood.

CDR1 and CDR2 are drawn from the germline V gene: MGHRA, YSYEKL. The CDR3 measures 15 amino acids from cysteine to phenylalanine. Just CDR3 DNA is preserved here, 45 bases in frame from base 1. Trimming takes 1 base off V and 8 bases off J; junction bases not matched to a gene: 8. The library was produced with the immunoSEQ multiplex PCR assay. The clones in this table, taken by TCRdb from immuneACCESS, are in-frame only. Not every clone is retained; where verified, under half of the shortfall comes from an unresolved V gene, and the cause of the rest is unknown. The sample includes tens of thousands of clones, with about 72% observed a single time. The top ten hold 7.5% of the sample. In this study, focal radiation therapy paired with CTLA-4 blockade (ipilimumab) was tested in patients who had chemo-refractory metastatic non-small-cell lung cancer. This clone was counted a few times. Its specific antigen is unknown. Per-nucleotide qualities are absent, and no much larger clonotype sits a single base away.

The receptor was isolated from a human donor with non-small cell lung cancer who had stable disease on radiotherapy plus ipilimumab. This sequence uses TRBV4-1 and TRBJ1-2; the central 9 bases match TRBD1. The material sequenced was peripheral blood, taken from a patient treated with radiotherapy plus ipilimumab. The DNA sequence is TGCGCCAGCAGCCAAGCTCAACAGGGGGCGCGAGGCTACACCTTC. Translated, this gives CASSQAQQGARGYTF.